This T cell receptor (beta chain) originates from a study of identical twins. Points from the study as a whole: Donors were not followed over many years; analysis was cross-sectional. Models underestimated how often monozygotic twins shared out-of-frame TCR alpha. Twin pairs had excess sharing that was weaker in beta out-of-frame sequences.

CDR3 length: 16 residues. Trimming cost V 1 base and J 2 bases, with 13 bases left between them. The germline CDR1 and CDR2 sequences are LGHNA and YNFKEQ. This clonotype was seen repeatedly, ten times or more. Antigen specificity is unknown. MiXCR, applied by TCRdb to the 5' RACE reads, yields one record per CDR3 protein. The sample lists hundreds of thousands of distinct CDR3 sequences, approximately 13% occurring once. The same specimen was also included in a second study, on yellow fever vaccine responses in identical twins. As that study records: Vaccine-induced T cell responses in twins were reportedly observed to appear partly convergent, partly personalized.

This sequence was found in a woman in her late teens or twenties in good health. The source material was PBMCs. This sequence joins TRBV4-2 and TRBJ2-3; unclear D gene. CDR3 in amino acids: CASSQAPEVTTDTQYF. In DNA form, the CDR3 reads TGTGCCAGCAGCCAAGCACCAGAAGTTACCACAGATACGCAGTATTTT.